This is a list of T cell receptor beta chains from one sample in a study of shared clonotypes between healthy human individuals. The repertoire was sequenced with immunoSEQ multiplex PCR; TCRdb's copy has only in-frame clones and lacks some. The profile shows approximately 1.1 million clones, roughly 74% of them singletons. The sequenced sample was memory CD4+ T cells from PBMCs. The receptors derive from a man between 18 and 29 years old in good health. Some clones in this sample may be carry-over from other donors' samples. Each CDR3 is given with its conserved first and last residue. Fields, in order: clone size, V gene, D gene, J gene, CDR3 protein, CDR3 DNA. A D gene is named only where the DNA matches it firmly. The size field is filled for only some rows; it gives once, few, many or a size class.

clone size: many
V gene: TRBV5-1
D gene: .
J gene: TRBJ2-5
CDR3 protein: CASSLRGNRETQYF
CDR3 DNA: TGCGCCAGCAGCTTAAGGGGAAATCGGGAGACCCAGTACTTC

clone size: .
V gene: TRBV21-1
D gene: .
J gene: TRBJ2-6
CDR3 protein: CASSIGKAGANVLTF
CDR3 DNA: TGTGCCAGCAGCATTGGGAAAGCTGGGGCCAACGTCCTGACTTTC

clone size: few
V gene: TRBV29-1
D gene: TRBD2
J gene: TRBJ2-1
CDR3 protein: CSGGLAGVNDEQFF
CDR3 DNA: TGCAGCGGCGGACTAGCGGGAGTCAACGATGAGCAGTTCTTC

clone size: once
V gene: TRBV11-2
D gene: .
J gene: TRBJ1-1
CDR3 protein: CASSPPRVGAFF
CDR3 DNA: TGTGCCAGCAGCCCCCCCAGGGTGGGGGCTTTCTTT

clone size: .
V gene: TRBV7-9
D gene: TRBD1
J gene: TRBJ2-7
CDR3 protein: CASSTRDSAYEQYF
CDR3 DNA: TGTGCCAGCAGCACCAGGGACAGTGCTTACGAGCAGTACTTC

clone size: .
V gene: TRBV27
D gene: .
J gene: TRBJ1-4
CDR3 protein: CASSFLGSGTTPPGELFF
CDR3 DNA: TGTGCCAGCAGTTTCCTGGGCTCGGGCACGACCCCCCCCGGGGAACTGTTTTTT

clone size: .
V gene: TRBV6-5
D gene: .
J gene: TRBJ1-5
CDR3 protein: CASSSRDGYSNQPQHF
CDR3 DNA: TGTGCCAGCAGTTCCCGGGACGGATATAGCAATCAGCCCCAGCATTTT

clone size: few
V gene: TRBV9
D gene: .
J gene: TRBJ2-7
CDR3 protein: CASSVSLAHEQYF
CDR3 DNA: TGTGCCAGCAGCGTCTCACTAGCCCACGAGCAGTACTTC

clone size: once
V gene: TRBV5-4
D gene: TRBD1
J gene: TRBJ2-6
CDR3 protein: CASSPPGQGSGANVLTF
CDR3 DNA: TGTGCCAGCAGCCCTCCGGGACAGGGATCCGGGGCCAACGTCCTGACTTTC

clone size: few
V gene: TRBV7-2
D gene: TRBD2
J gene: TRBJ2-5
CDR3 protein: CASSPSGRALRETQYF
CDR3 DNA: TGTGCCAGCAGCCCAAGCGGGAGGGCCCTCAGAGAGACCCAGTACTTC